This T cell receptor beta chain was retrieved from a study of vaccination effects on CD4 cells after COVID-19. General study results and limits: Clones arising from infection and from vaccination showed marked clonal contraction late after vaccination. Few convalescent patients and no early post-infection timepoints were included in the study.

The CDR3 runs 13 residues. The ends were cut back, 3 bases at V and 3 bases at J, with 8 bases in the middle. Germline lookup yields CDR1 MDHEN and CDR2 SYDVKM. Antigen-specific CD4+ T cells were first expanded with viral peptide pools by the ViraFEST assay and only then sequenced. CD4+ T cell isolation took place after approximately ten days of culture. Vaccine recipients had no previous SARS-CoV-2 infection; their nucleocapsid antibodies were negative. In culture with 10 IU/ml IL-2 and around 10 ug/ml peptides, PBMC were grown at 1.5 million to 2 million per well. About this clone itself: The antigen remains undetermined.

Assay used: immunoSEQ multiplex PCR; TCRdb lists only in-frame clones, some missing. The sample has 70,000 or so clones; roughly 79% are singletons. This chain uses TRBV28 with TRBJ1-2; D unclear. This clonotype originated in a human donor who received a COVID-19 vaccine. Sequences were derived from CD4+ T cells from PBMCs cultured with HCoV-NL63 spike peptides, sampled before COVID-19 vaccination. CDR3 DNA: TGTGCCAGCAGTTTTAACAGTTACTATGGCTACACCTTC. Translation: CASSFNSYYGYTF.